The 15 T cell receptor beta chains reported below all come from one sample, sequenced in a study of patients and donors after allogeneic stem cell transplantation. TCRdb independently ran MiXCR on the RT-PCR reads; one entry per CDR3 protein. The data contain about a million distinct CDR3 sequences, more than 15% of them singletons. The material sequenced was blood, either unsorted or a sorted T cell fraction (not recorded which). The receptor set was obtained from a human donor who was either an allogeneic HSCT recipient or a stem cell or donor lymphocyte infusion donor (not recorded which). It is not recorded whose cells these are; they may come from a transplant donor.

The chain uses TRBV7-3 and TRBJ2-1; 7 bases are shared with TRBD1. Germline V lookup: CDR1 SGHTA, CDR2 FQGTGA. The CDR3 extends over 15 amino acids. V was pared by 1 base and J by 9 bases, with 9 bases of the junction left unmatched. CDR3 sequence reads: CASSLKDLQGTEQFF. The CDR3 bases are TGTGCCAGCAGCTTAAAAGACCTACAGGGGACTGAGCAGTTCTTC.

The chain joins TRBV4-2 to TRBJ2-2, with 13 bases fitting TRBD2. Germline lookup yields CDR1 LGHNA and CDR2 YNFKEQ. V trimming: 0 bases; J trimming: 0 bases; junction bases outside the gene matches: 10. The CDR3 runs to 21 residues. CDR3 amino acids: CASSQEGTSGKPLPNTGELFF. The CDR3 nucleotides are TGTGCCAGCAGCCAAGAAGGGACTAGCGGGAAACCTTTACCGAACACCGGGGAGCTGTTTTTT.

Only a few counts were recorded for this clonotype. The gene calls are TRBV7-9 and TRBJ2-1; 8 bases are a match to TRBD1. In germline, CDR1 is SEHNR, CDR2 FQNEAQ (reference sequence). Unmatched junction bases numbered 9, after V lost 4 bases and J lost 7 bases. The CDR3 contains 15 residues. The CDR3 loop reads CASSSYRTGTNEQFF. The CDR3 DNA reads as TGTGCCAGCAGCTCATACCGGACAGGGACAAATGAGCAGTTCTTC.

V and J are TRBV20-1 and TRBJ1-4; D is unclear. The CDR3 runs to 14 residues. Germline CDR1 DFQATT, CDR2 SNEGSKA (reference sequence). The V gene lost 5 bases and the J gene lost 1 base, with 11 bases spanning the gap. This chain's CDR3 is CSADKQLTNEKLFF. CDR3 DNA: TGCAGTGCTGATAAACAGCTAACTAATGAAAAACTGTTTTTT.

The chain is built from TRBV5-1 and TRBJ1-6, with 8 bases fitting TRBD1. Per germline, CDR1 SGHRS and CDR2 YFSETQ. The CDR3 consists of 12 residues. V trimming: 3 bases; J trimming: 14 bases; junction bases outside the gene matches: 4. The CDR3 DNA sequence: TGCGCCAGCAGCTACGGACAGGGAGCCCTCCACTTT. Protein product: CASSYGQGALHF.

This clonotype was seen a handful of times. This chain links TRBV11-2 with TRBJ1-1; no firm D call. CDR3 size: 15 residues. The V and J ends lost 1 base and 1 base respectively, with 10 bases between them. Germline V gene lookup returns CDR1 SGHAT and CDR2 FQNNGV. The CDR3: CASSLGPGWNTEAFF. CDR3 bases: TGTGCCAGCAGCTTAGGTCCGGGTTGGAACACTGAAGCTTTCTTT.

This clonotype was counted between two and nine times. This chain connects TRBV25-1 to TRBJ2-7; tentative D call: TRBD2 (5 bases). The length of the CDR3 is 13 residues. Deletions cut 6 bases from V and 0 bases from J, with 9 bases between. The germline CDR1 and CDR2 sequences are MGHDK and SYGVNS. The CDR3 loop is CASSRGYSYEQYF. CDR3 sequence (DNA): TGTGCCAGCAGCCGGGGTTACTCCTACGAGCAGTACTTC.

The rearrangement links TRBV27 to TRBJ2-2; TRBD1 agrees at 8 bases. Trimming cost V 6 bases and J 1 base; bases outside gene matches: 4. The CDR3 sequence is 15 residues long. Germline CDR1 reads MNHEY; CDR2 reads SMNVEV (reference sequence). The CDR3 nucleotides are TGTGCCAGCAGACGAGGACAGGGGAACACCGGGGAGCTGTTTTTT. Its protein is CASRRGQGNTGELFF.

This clonotype was counted between two and nine times. The chain links TRBV20-1 to TRBJ2-2; D not resolved. The V gene's germline CDR1 is DFQATT and CDR2 SNEGSKA (reference sequence). Trimming took 3 bases from V and 1 from J, leaving 6 bases between them. The CDR3 is made up of 13 amino acids. CDR3: CSARPVNTGELFF. The CDR3 DNA reads TGCAGTGCTAGGCCGGTGAACACCGGGGAGCTGTTTTTT.

The chain links TRBV24-1 to TRBJ2-1; tentative D call: TRBD1 (6 bases). V lost 3 bases and J 8 bases, leaving 10 bases between the germline ends. The CDR3 runs to 13 residues. Germline assignment: CDR1 KGHDR and CDR2 SFDVKD. This chain's CDR3 is CATSDPTGDEQFF. DNA of the CDR3: TGTGCCACCAGTGATCCGACAGGCGATGAGCAGTTCTTC.

The sample holds a few counts of this clonotype. The chain has TRBV4-3 and TRBJ2-7, with 7 bases identical to TRBD2. CDR3 size: 13 residues. The V gene end was trimmed by 0 bases and the J gene end by 10 bases; junction bases not matched to a gene: 6. Germline V gene lookup returns CDR1 LGHNA and CDR2 YSLEER. CDR3 amino acids: CASSQDLGLTQYF. In DNA, the CDR3 is TGCGCCAGCAGCCAAGATCTGGGACTAACCCAGTACTTC.

Only a few counts were recorded for this clonotype. The rearrangement links TRBV4-1 to TRBJ1-6; D is undetermined. There are 16 residues in the CDR3. From germline, CDR1 is MGHRA and CDR2 YSYEKL. Deletions cut 4 bases from V and 0 bases from J, with 10 bases between. This chain's CDR3 is CASSPVWGSYNSPLHF. Here the CDR3 DNA reads TGCGCCAGCAGCCCAGTGTGGGGCTCCTATAATTCACCCCTCCACTTT.

This clonotype was detected a few times. The chain recombines TRBV2 with TRBJ1-5; D call uncertain. Germline loops: CDR1 SNHLY, CDR2 FYNNEI. Trimming cost V 3 bases and J 6 bases, with 9 bases left between them. The CDR3 has 13 residues. For the CDR3, the DNA is TGTGCCAGCAGTGAGGGATTGGGTCAGCCCCAGCATTTT. The encoded protein is CASSEGLGQPQHF.

This clonotype was seen more than once but under ten times. The genes are TRBV6-5 and TRBJ2-7; 11 bases fit TRBD1. Germline CDR1 reads MNHEY; CDR2 reads SVGAGI. The CDR3 is made up of 14 amino acids. Losses at the gene ends were 4 bases for V and 6 bases for J; bases not matched to a gene: 5. The CDR3 sequence: CASSSGQGVREQYF. Here the CDR3 DNA reads TGTGCCAGCAGTTCGGGACAGGGGGTCCGCGAGCAGTACTTC.

The V and J genes are TRBV2 and TRBJ1-2; D not certain. This CDR3 contains 13 residues. CDR1 SNHLY and CDR2 FYNNEI come from the germline V gene. Trimming took off 1 base at V and 8 bases at J, with 11 bases between the two ends. The CDR3 sequence is CASSEVQVEGYTF. The CDR3 DNA is TGTGCCAGCAGTGAAGTCCAGGTGGAAGGCTACACCTTC. Full variable domain (remainder filled in from reference TRBV2 and TRBJ1-2): EPEVTQTPSHQVTQMGQEVILRCVPISNHLYFYWYRQILGQKVEFLVSFYNNEISEKSEIFDDQFSVERPDGSNFTLKIRSTKLEDSAMYFCASSEVQVEGYTFGSGTRLTVV.